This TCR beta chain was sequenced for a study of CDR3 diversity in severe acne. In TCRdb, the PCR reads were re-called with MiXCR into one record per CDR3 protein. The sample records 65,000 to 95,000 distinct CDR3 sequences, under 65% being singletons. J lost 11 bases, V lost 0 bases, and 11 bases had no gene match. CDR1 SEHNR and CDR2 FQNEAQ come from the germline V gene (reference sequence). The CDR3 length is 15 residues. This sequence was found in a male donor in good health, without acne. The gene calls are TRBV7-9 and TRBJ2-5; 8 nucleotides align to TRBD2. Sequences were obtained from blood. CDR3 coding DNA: TGTGCCAGCAGCTTAGCGCTAGCGGGCCCAGATACGCAGTACTTC. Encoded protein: CASSLALAGPDTQYF.